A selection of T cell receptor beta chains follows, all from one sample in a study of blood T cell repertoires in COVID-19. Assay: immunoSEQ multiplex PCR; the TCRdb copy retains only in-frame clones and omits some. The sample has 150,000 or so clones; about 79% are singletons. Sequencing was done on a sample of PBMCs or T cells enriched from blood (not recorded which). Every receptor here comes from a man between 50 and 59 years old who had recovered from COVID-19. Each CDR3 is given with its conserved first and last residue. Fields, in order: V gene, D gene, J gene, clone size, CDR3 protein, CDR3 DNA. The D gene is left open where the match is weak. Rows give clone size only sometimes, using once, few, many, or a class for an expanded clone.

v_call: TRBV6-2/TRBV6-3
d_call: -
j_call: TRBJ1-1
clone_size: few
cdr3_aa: CASSYGKEAFF
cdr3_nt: TGTGCCAGCAGTTACGGCAAGGAAGCTTTCTTT

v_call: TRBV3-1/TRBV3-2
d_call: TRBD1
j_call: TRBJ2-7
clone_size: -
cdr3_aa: CASSRYWTGHEQYF
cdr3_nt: TGTGCCAGCAGCCGATACTGGACAGGGCACGAGCAGTACTTC

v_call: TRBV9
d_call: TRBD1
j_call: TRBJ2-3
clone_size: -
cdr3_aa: CASSLPTGGTDTQYF
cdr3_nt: TGTGCCAGCAGCCTACCGACAGGGGGCACAGATACGCAGTATTTT

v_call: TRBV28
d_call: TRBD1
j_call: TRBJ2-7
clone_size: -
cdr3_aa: CASIPHRDRGYEQYF
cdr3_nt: TGTGCCAGCATCCCTCACCGGGACAGGGGTTACGAGCAGTACTTC

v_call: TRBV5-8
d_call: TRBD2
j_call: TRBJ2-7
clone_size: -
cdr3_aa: CASRQPGLAGGPEQYF
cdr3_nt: TGTGCCAGCAGGCAACCGGGACTAGCGGGGGGGCCCGAGCAGTACTTC

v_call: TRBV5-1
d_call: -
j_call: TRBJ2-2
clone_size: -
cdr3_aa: CASSGGLNTGELFF
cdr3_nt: TGCGCCAGCAGCGGGGGACTGAACACCGGGGAGCTGTTTTTT

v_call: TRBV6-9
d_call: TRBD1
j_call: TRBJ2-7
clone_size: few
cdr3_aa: CASSYPGDSECYEQYF
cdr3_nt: TGTGCCAGCAGTTATCCCGGGGACAGCGAATGCTACGAGCAGTACTTC

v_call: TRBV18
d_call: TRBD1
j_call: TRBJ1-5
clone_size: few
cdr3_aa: CASSPGTDNSNQPQHF
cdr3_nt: TGTGCCAGCTCACCTGGGACAGACAATAGCAATCAGCCCCAGCATTTT

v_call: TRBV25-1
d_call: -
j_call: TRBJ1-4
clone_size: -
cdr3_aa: CASSAGGRIINEKLFF
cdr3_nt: TGTGCCAGCAGTGCGGGGGGCCGGATCATTAATGAAAAACTGTTTTTT

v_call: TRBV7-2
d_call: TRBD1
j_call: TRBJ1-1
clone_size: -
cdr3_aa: CASSVRQGSEAFF
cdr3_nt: TGTGCCAGCAGCGTAAGACAGGGTTCTGAAGCTTTCTTT

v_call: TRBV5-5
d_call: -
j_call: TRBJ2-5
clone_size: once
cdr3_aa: CASSSLASRETQYF
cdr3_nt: TGTGCCAGCAGCTCCCTAGCGTCACGGGAGACCCAGTACTTC